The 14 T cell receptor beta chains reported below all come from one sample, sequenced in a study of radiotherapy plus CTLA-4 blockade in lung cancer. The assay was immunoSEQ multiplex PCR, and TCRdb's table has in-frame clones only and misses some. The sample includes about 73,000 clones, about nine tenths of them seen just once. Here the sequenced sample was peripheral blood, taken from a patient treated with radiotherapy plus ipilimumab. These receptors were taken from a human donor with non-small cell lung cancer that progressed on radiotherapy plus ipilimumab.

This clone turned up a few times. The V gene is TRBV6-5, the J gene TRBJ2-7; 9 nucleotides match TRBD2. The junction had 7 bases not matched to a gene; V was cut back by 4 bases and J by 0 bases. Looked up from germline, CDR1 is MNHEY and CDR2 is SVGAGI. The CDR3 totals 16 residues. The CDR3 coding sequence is TGTGCCAGCAGTTTCGAGACTAGCGGAAGCTCCTACGAGCAGTACTTC. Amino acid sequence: CASSFETSGSSYEQYF.

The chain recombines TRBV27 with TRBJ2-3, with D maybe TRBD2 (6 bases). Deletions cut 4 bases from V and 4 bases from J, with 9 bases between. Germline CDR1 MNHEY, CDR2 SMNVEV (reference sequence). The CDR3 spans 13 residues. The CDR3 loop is CASSSLAADTQYF. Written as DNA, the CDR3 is TGTGCCAGCAGTTCACTAGCCGCAGATACGCAGTATTTT.

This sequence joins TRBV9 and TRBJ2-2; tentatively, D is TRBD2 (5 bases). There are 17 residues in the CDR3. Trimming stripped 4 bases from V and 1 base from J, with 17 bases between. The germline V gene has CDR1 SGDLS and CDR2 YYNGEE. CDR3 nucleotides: TGTGCCAGCAGCCCCCGGGGTCCCGACGGGAACACCGGGGAGCTGTTTTTT. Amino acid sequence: CASSPRGPDGNTGELFF.

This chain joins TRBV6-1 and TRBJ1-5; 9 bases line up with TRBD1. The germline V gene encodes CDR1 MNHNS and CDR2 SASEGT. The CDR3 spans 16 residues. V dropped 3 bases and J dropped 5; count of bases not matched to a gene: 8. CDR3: CASSDAQGAGDQPQHF. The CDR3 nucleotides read TGTGCCAGCAGTGACGCACAGGGGGCTGGGGATCAGCCCCAGCATTTT.

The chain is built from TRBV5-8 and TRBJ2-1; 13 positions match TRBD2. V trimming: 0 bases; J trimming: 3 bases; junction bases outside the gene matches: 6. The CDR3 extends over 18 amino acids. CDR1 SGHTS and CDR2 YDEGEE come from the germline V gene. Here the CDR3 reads CASSLVGLAGANYNEQFF. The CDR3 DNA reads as TGTGCCAGCAGCTTGGTTGGACTAGCGGGAGCCAACTACAATGAGCAGTTCTTC.

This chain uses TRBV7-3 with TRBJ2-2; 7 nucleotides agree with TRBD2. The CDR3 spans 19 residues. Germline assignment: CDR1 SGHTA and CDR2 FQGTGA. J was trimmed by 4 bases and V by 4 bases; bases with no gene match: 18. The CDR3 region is CASSSGRGAAGAGTGELFF. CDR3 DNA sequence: TGTGCCAGCAGCTCTGGTAGGGGCGCGGCGGGAGCGGGCACCGGGGAGCTGTTTTTT.

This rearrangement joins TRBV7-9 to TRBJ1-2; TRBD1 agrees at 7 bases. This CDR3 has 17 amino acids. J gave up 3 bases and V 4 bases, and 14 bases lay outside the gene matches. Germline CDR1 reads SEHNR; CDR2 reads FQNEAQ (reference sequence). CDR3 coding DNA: TGTGCCAGCAGCTGGACCAAGGGACAGCAATTAGACTATGGCTACACCTTC. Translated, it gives CASSWTKGQQLDYGYTF.

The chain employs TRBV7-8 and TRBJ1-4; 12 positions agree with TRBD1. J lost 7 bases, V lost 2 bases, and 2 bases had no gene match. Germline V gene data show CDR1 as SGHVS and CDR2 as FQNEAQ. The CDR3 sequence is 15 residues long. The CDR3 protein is CASSLRDRGLEKLFF. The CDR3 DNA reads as TGTGCCAGCAGCTTACGGGACAGGGGGCTTGAAAAACTGTTTTTT.

In DNA form, the CDR3 reads TGTGCCAGCAGTGAAGCGCTTGAGAAGGAGACCCAGTACTTC. It yields the protein CASSEALEKETQYF. V gene TRBV2 combines with J gene TRBJ2-5, with D unclear. Germline-derived CDR1 and CDR2 are SNHLY and FYNNEI. V was cut by 0 bases and J by 5 bases, with 10 bases left in between. CDR3 length: 14 amino acids.

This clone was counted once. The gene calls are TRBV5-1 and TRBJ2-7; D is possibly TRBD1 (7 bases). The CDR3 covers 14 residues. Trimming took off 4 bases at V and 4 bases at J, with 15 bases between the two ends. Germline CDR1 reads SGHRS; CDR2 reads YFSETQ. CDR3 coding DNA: TGCGCCAGCAGCCACGCGGGACAGACTTACGAGCAGTACTTC. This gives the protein CASSHAGQTYEQYF.

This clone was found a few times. The CDR3 spells CASIQLSSGNTIYF. CDR3 coding DNA: TGTGCCAGCATACAACTGAGCTCTGGAAACACCATATATTTT. This chain uses TRBV7-9 with TRBJ1-3; no clear D. Germline values: CDR1 SEHNR, CDR2 FQNEAQ (reference sequence). The CDR3 loop spans 14 amino acids. Deletions cut 7 bases from V and 0 bases from J, with 10 bases between.

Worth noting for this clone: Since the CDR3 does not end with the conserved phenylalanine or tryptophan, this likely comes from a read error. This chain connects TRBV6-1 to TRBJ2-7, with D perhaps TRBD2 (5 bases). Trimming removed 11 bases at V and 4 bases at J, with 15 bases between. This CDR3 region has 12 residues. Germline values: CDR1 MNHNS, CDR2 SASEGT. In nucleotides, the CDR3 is TGTGCCTGCCGGAACGGGAAGTACGAGCAGTACCTC. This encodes CACRNGKYEQYL.

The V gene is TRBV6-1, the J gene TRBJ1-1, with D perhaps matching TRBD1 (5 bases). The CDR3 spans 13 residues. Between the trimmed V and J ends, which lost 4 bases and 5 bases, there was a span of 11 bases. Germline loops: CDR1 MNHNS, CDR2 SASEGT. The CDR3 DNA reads TGTGCCAGCAGTGGTTCAGGGAGGACTGAAGCTTTCTTT. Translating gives CASSGSGRTEAFF.

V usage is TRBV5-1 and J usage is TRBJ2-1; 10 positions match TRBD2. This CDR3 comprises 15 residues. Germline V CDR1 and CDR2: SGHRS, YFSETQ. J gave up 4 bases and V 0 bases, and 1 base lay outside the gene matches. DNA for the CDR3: TGCGCCAGCAGCTTGGAAGCGGGAGGGTACAATGAGCAGTTCTTC. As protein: CASSLEAGGYNEQFF.